The rows below give T cell receptor beta chains drawn from one sample of a study of T cells after yellow fever vaccination. MiXCR, applied by TCRdb to the 5' RACE reads, yields one record per CDR3 protein. The sample has more than 200,000 distinct CDR3 sequences, 3.6% seen once; the top ten hold around a fifth. The sequencing used PBMCs, collected 15 days after the yellow fever booster vaccination. Source of these receptors: a man younger than 35 who received the YFV17D yellow fever vaccine. Both conserved end residues are trimmed from each CDR3. Each record gives: J gene, V gene, CDR3 protein.

>TRBJ2-3|TRBV7-6
ASSSYSRGSTDTQY
>TRBJ2-3|TRBV20-1
SLAGSTDTQY
>TRBJ2-7|TRBV20-1
SARDHRQGTYEQY
>TRBJ2-1|TRBV6-6
ASSLAGTDYNEQF
>TRBJ1-1|TRBV12-3/TRBV12-4
ASSLGQYTEDF
>TRBJ2-3|TRBV20-1
SARGVGRTDTQY
>TRBJ1-3|TRBV30
AWTRVPGNTIY
>TRBJ2-3|TRBV20-1
SKRGVSTDTQY
>TRBJ1-4|TRBV7-9
ASSFGWATNEKLF
>TRBJ2-3|TRBV6-6
ASSRTPGTSGGGNTDTQY
>TRBJ2-7|TRBV13
ASSLGGDYYEQY
>TRBJ1-1|TRBV4-3
ACSPTGGSTEAF
>TRBJ1-5|TRBV20-1
SARDLLGSYSGSNQPQH
>TRBJ2-2|TRBV14
ASSQGWTPGELF
>TRBJ2-2|TRBV4-1
ASSVRGTGELF
>TRBJ2-1|TRBV4-3
ASSLSSGGVSEQF
>TRBJ1-3|TRBV5-1
ASSLDRGAGNTIY
>TRBJ2-1|TRBV20-1
SATPDSSYNEQF
>TRBJ2-2|TRBV7-3
ASTRSSNTGELF
>TRBJ1-4|TRBV19
ASSANPGQPNRKLF
>TRBJ2-5|TRBV27
ARSSGGAGLLETQY
>TRBJ2-1|TRBV4-2
ASSLASGGPESSYNEQF
>TRBJ2-5|TRBV7-2
ASSLGPRTGETQY
>TRBJ2-5|TRBV29-1
SVDRFLETQY
>TRBJ2-5|TRBV29-1
SGNSKETQY
>TRBJ2-6|TRBV5-5
ASSRVVWGGANVLT
>TRBJ2-4|TRBV18
ASSGWDSENIQY
>TRBJ2-5|TRBV7-2
ASSPWGIRGETQY
>TRBJ1-2|TRBV4-1
ASSQEGAYGYT
>TRBJ2-7|TRBV5-1
ASSPRDTLYEQY
>TRBJ1-2|TRBV7-9
ASSFMGGEYGYT
>TRBJ2-1|TRBV11-1
ASSLSGGINEQF
>TRBJ1-4|TRBV4-3
ASSQDTTNEKLF
>TRBJ2-5|TRBV24-1
ATSDMSGVRETQY
>TRBJ2-3|TRBV7-2
ASSHIDRAGTDTQY
>TRBJ1-6|TRBV7-6
ASSLKSQGLRSYNSPLH
>TRBJ2-1|TRBV7-3
ASSPLAGGLNEQF
>TRBJ2-1|TRBV29-1
SVAPRFNNEQF
>TRBJ2-1|TRBV12-3/TRBV12-4
ASSHRDRGHEQF
>TRBJ2-1|TRBV11-2
ASSLPSGGRFNEQF
>TRBJ1-1|TRBV7-9
ASSEHGGDTEAF
>TRBJ2-4|TRBV12-3/TRBV12-4
ASSRGQGNCIQY
>TRBJ1-5|TRBV4-3
ASSQGFNKDQPQH
>TRBJ1-5|TRBV24-1
ATWSGRGLKPQH
>TRBJ2-5|TRBV24-1
ATSEGGVGTEETQY